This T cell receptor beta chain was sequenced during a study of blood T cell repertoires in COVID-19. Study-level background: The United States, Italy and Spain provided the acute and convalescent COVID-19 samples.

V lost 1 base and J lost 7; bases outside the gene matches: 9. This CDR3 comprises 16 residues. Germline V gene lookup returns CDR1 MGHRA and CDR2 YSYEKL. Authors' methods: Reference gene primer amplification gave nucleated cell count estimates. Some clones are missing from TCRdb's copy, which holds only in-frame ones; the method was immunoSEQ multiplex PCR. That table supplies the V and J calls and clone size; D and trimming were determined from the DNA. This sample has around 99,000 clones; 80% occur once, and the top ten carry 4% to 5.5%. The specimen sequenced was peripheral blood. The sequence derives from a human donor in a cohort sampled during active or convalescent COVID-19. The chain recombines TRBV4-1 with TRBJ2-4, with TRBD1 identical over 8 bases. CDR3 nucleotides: TGCGCCAGCAGCCAAGGGCTTCGACAGGGGAGGAACATTCAGTACTTC. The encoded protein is CASSQGLRQGRNIQYF.